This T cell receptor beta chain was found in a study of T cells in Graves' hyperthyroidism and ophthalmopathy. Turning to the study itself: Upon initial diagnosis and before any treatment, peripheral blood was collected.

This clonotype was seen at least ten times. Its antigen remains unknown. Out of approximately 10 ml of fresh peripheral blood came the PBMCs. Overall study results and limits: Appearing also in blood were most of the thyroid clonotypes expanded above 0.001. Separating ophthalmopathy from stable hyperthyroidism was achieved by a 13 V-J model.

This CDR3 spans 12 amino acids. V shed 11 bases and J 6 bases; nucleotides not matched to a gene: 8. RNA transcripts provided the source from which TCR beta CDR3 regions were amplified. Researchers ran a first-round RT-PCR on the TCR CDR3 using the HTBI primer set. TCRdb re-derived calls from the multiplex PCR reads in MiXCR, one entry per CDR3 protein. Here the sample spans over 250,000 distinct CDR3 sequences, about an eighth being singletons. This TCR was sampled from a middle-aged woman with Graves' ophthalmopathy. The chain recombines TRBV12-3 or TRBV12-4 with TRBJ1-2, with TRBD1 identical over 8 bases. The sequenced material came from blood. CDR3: CACGQGVNGYTF. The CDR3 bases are TGTGCCTGCGGACAGGGTGTTAATGGCTACACCTTC.